The 10 T cell receptor beta chains presented below share a single source sample, sequenced in a study of T cells in Graves' hyperthyroidism and ophthalmopathy. The TCR beta CDR3 regions underwent amplification using RNA transcripts as the source. HTBI primers were the set used in a first-round RT-PCR of the TCR CDR3. Using its own MiXCR run on the multiplex PCR reads, TCRdb lists one record per CDR3 protein. Of 690,000 or so distinct CDR3 sequences in the sample, 18% were seen once. The sequencing sample was made of blood. The receptors were sampled from a woman aged 45-60 years with Graves' hyperthyroidism that later progressed to Graves' ophthalmopathy.

The table lists this clonotype with a few counts. The chain carries TRBV7-3 and TRBJ2-3; 8 bases are a match to TRBD1. CDR3 size: 16 residues. The germline V gene encodes CDR1 SGHTA and CDR2 FQGTGA. V dropped 5 bases and J dropped 1; count of bases not matched to a gene: 8. This chain's CDR3 is CASSPWTGKGTDTQYF. The CDR3 DNA reads as TGTGCCAGCAGCCCTTGGACAGGGAAAGGCACAGATACGCAGTATTTT.

The rearrangement links TRBV19 to TRBJ2-2, with D possibly matching TRBD1 (5 bases). Germline CDR1 LNHDA, CDR2 SQIVND (reference sequence). This CDR3 is 16 amino acids long. V was pared by 4 bases and J by 3 bases, with 15 bases between. CDR3: CASSKRARADTGELFF. CDR3 DNA: TGTGCCAGTAGTAAAAGGGCCAGGGCGGACACCGGGGAGCTGTTTTTT.

This clonotype was observed at least ten times. The gene calls are TRBV5-1 and TRBJ2-3; possibly TRBD2 for D (6 bases). This CDR3 contains 15 residues. V lost 2 bases and J lost 8, with 18 bases in between. CDR1 SGHRS and CDR2 YFSETQ come from the germline V gene. This CDR3 reads CASSFRQGGQGTQYF. In DNA, the CDR3 is TGCGCCAGCAGCTTTAGGCAGGGAGGTCAAGGTACGCAGTATTTT.

This chain connects TRBV20-1 to TRBJ1-1; no firm D call. CDR1 and CDR2 from the germline V gene are DFQATT and SNEGSKA (reference sequence). Trimming pared 6 bases from V and 0 bases from J, leaving 14 bases between. The CDR3 is 14 amino acids. CDR3 bases: TGCAGTGCCTTCAGCAGGCCGCTGAACACTGAAGCTTTCTTT. It codes for CSAFSRPLNTEAFF.

V is TRBV7-9 and J is TRBJ2-2; unclear D gene. Trimming took off 5 bases at V and 6 bases at J, with 7 bases between the two ends. The length of the CDR3 is 12 residues. Looked up from germline, CDR1 is SEHNR and CDR2 is FQNEAQ (reference sequence). The CDR3 loop reads CASSKVAGELFF. The CDR3 region has the DNA TGTGCCAGCAGCAAGGTGGCCGGGGAGCTGTTTTTT.

A few counts support this clonotype. The chain recombines TRBV5-1 with TRBJ2-7; TRBD2 might be the D (6 bases). V was cut by 0 bases and J by 2 bases, with 18 bases left in between. There are 17 residues in the CDR3. CDR1 and CDR2 from the germline V gene are SGHRS and YFSETQ. DNA for the CDR3: TGCGCCAGCAGCTTGGCCGCGGGGAACGGAATCCCCTACGAGCAGTACTTC. Translating gives CASSLAAGNGIPYEQYF.

There are many counts of this clonotype. This chain links TRBV11-2 with TRBJ2-5; D tentatively fits TRBD1 or TRBD2 (5 bases each). Germline V gives CDR1 SGHAT, CDR2 FQNNGV. The CDR3 runs to 18 residues. The V gene lost 2 bases and the J gene lost 1 base, with 20 bases spanning the gap. As DNA, the CDR3 is TGTGCCAGCAGCTTATTAGGGACCCGAACAGCTTTCCAAGAGACCCAGTACTTC. As protein: CASSLLGTRTAFQETQYF.

This clonotype has at least ten counts. The chain has TRBV3-1 and TRBJ1-2, with 9 nucleotides matching TRBD1. The J segment lost 3 bases and the V segment lost 0 bases, leaving 8 bases of the junction unmatched. This CDR3 comprises 17 residues. Germline V gives CDR1 LGHDT, CDR2 YNNKEL (reference sequence). This chain's CDR3 is CASSQDQGDRGDYGYTF. The CDR3 nucleotides read TGTGCCAGCAGCCAAGATCAGGGAGACAGGGGGGACTATGGCTACACCTTC.

This clonotype showed up just a few times. The CDR3 bases are TGCAGTGCTAGAGACCCAGCGGGGCCGGGAGATACGCAGTATTTT. Translation gives CSARDPAGPGDTQYF. This chain joins TRBV20-1 and TRBJ2-3; 7 bases agree with TRBD2. Germline CDR1 and CDR2: DFQATT and SNEGSKA (reference sequence). After removal of 0 bases from V and 5 bases from J, the junction contained 8 bases not matched to a gene. The CDR3 runs to 15 residues.

This clonotype was seen ten or more times. This chain uses TRBV5-1 with TRBJ2-5; 9 nucleotides match TRBD1. The V and J ends lost 6 bases and 5 bases, in that order; junction bases with no gene match: 8. Germline V lookup: CDR1 SGHRS, CDR2 YFSETQ. CDR3 length: 14 amino acids. The CDR3 is CASTTGTGLETQYF. In DNA, the CDR3 is TGCGCCAGCACCACCGGGACAGGGTTGGAGACCCAGTACTTC.